The clone carrying this T cell receptor (beta chain) occurred a few times. Its specificity is not known. Other nucleotide sequences in the sample specify the same CDR3. The method was immunoSEQ multiplex PCR; TCRdb's version includes in-frame clones alone and lacks a portion of them. The data contain some 980,000 clones, more than 75% of them singletons. These data belong to a study of shared clonotypes between healthy human individuals. General observations from the study: Shared clonotypes: about 5.3% naive CD4, around 3.7% naive CD8, 2.3% memory CD4, under 0.45% memory CD8.

The V segment lost 0 bases and the J segment 7 bases; nucleotides outside the gene matches: 3. The CDR3 spans 13 residues. From germline, CDR1 is LNHNV and CDR2 YYDKDF (reference sequence). Sequenced sample: memory CD4+ T cells sorted from blood. Noted subset: CD45RA-negative fraction. The J gene is TRBJ2-7, the V gene TRBV15, with TRBD1 matching 7 bases. This receptor was taken from a man between 18 and 35 years old in good health. The DNA for the CDR3 is TGTGCCACCAGCAGAGATAGGGGGCGGGAGCAGTACTTC. This sequence encodes CATSRDRGREQYF.